The 3 T cell receptor beta chains below all came from one sample that was sequenced in a study of regulatory T cells in long-lasting Graves disease. Time point noted: persistent/refractory GD, antithyroid drugs over 5 years with positive TRAb. Researchers made the TCR library from RNA that was extracted from PBMCs. Libraries of TCR beta came from iRepertoire HTBI primers plus Arm-PCR of CDR3 regions. MiXCR was run by TCRdb on the multiplex PCR reads, yielding one entry per CDR3 protein. The profile covers around 460,000 distinct CDR3 sequences, with approximately 23% appearing a single time and less than 15% taken by the ten largest. The sample was peripheral blood mononuclear cells (PBMCs), taken when the disease was refractory, from a patient treated with antithyroid drugs. These receptors were obtained from a female donor with Graves disease.

The rearrangement joins TRBV29-1 to TRBJ1-3; D possibly corresponds to TRBD1 (6 bases). The CDR3 contains 15 residues. Germline lookup yields CDR1 SQVTM and CDR2 ANQGSEA. The V gene lost 2 bases and the J gene lost 8 bases, with 19 bases spanning the gap. CDR3 DNA: TGCAGCGTTGAATCCGGGGGGCCTTGGGGGGACACCATATATTTT. It codes for CSVESGGPWGDTIYF.

This clonotype showed up many times. The CDR3 bases are TGCAGCGTTGAGGCCAGTCCTGGCTACACCTTC. It yields the protein CSVEASPGYTF. The chain combines TRBV29-1 with TRBJ1-2; D unresolved. Per the germline V gene, CDR1 is SQVTM and CDR2 is ANQGSEA. The CDR3 length is 11 residues. Trimming stripped 3 bases from V and 7 bases from J, with 9 bases between.

As to this clonotype: A much more abundant neighbour one base away suggests this may be a read error. The chain is built from TRBV28 and TRBJ2-7; 8 nucleotides match TRBD1. The trim removed 3 bases at V and 5 bases at J, leaving 15 bases unmatched. This CDR3 contains 17 residues. Germline V CDR1 and CDR2: MDHEN, SYDVKM. Here the CDR3 reads CASSFPPRGQGYHEQYF. CDR3 coding DNA: TGTGCCAGCAGTTTCCCTCCGCGCGGACAGGGATACCACGAGCAGTACTTC.